This note documents a single T cell receptor (beta chain) sequence. The source of the sample is a study of control samples from healthy donors and cancer patients. Generated by immunoSEQ multiplex PCR, the TCRdb table keeps only in-frame clones and is missing some. The table has about 110,000 clones, approximately 82% seen once. Between the trimmed V and J ends, which lost 3 bases and 7 bases, there was a span of 16 bases. This CDR3 is 16 amino acids long. CDR1 and CDR2 from the germline V gene are MNHEY and SVGAGI. Sample: blood. This sequence was found in a man between 18 and 35 years old in good health. The chain has TRBV6-5 and TRBJ1-6; D may be TRBD1 (5 bases). The CDR3 DNA is TGTGCCAGCAGTTATTGGGGGGGAGCTAGCAATTCACCCCTCCACTTT. Encoded protein: CASSYWGGASNSPLHF.